This TCR beta chain was sequenced in a study of blood T cell repertoires in COVID-19. As for the study in general: From T cells, B-cell-depleted T cells, or PBMCs came the material, which was cDNA or gDNA.

This CDR3 has 15 amino acids. Trimming stripped 3 bases from V and 5 bases from J, with 17 bases between. The germline CDR1 and CDR2 sequences are SGHDN and FVKESK. Per the authors' pipeline: Estimated nucleated cell counts came from reference gene primer amplification. Using immunoSEQ multiplex PCR, the repertoire was profiled, and TCRdb retains in-frame clones only, with some absent. The D gene and trimming were derived from the DNA, and the V and J assignments and clone size from that table. The sample includes about 190,000 clones, 70% to 90% seen only once; the top ten take approximately 1.1%. In its sample, this clone was seen once.

The sequencing input was peripheral blood. This chain uses TRBV14 with TRBJ2-7, with D tentatively TRBD1 (7 bases). The origin of this receptor is a man aged 30 to 39 with acute or convalescent COVID-19. CDR3 nucleotides: TGTGCCAGCAGCCAGATCGGAGGGGGCCACAACGAGCAGTACTTC. This codes for CASSQIGGGHNEQYF.